A single sample gave rise to the 32 T cell receptor beta chains below, sequenced in a study of shared clonotypes between healthy human individuals. TCRdb's table, derived via immunoSEQ multiplex PCR, lists solely in-frame clones and lacks some. The repertoire consists of approximately 2,300,000 clones, with about nine tenths occurring once and the leading ten covering around 0.4%. Specimen: naive CD4+ T cells from PBMCs. The subset was: CD45RA+ positively selected. Every receptor here comes from a man aged 18 to 29 in good health. Some clones in this sample may be carry-over from other donors' samples.

The rearrangement links TRBV2 to TRBJ2-1; D is unclear. Germline lookup yields CDR1 SNHLY and CDR2 FYNNEI. The CDR3 covers 15 residues. V was shortened by 6 bases and J by 5 bases, with 17 bases between the two germline ends. CDR3 sequence (DNA): TGTGCCAGCAGCGTCGGACCTGGACGGAACAATGAGCAGTTCTTC. Protein: CASSVGPGRNNEQFF. Together with reference TRBV2 and TRBJ2-1, the CDR3 gives the full variable domain: EPEVTQTPSHQVTQMGQEVILRCVPISNHLYFYWYRQILGQKVEFLVSFYNNEISEKSEIFDDQFSVERPDGSNFTLKIRSTKLEDSAMYFCASSVGPGRNNEQFFGPGTRLTVL.

The V call is TRBV9, the J call TRBJ1-1; the D is unclear. The CDR3 consists of 14 residues. V lost 2 bases and J 2 bases, leaving 10 bases between the germline ends. CDR1 is SGDLS, CDR2 YYNGEE, per germline. CDR3 nucleotide sequence: TGTGCCAGCAGCGTCGGCCAGATCAACACTGAAGCTTTCTTT. As protein: CASSVGQINTEAFF.

The table lists this clone with a count of one. The chain employs TRBV2 and TRBJ2-7; 7 nucleotides align to TRBD2. The CDR3 is 13 residues long. The ends lost 7 bases at V and 6 bases at J; junction bases unmatched: 9. Per germline, CDR1 SNHLY and CDR2 FYNNEI. The CDR3 loop is CASMLEAGFEQYF. DNA of the CDR3: TGTGCCAGCATGTTGGAAGCGGGATTCGAGCAGTACTTC. Drawing the rest from reference TRBV2 and TRBJ2-7, the complete variable domain is EPEVTQTPSHQVTQMGQEVILRCVPISNHLYFYWYRQILGQKVEFLVSFYNNEISEKSEIFDDQFSVERPDGSNFTLKIRSTKLEDSAMYFCASMLEAGFEQYFGPGTRLTVT.

This sequence joins TRBV7-3 and TRBJ2-7; 10 positions agree with TRBD2. V lost 4 bases to trimming and J lost 4 bases; unmatched junction nucleotides: 7. The germline CDR1 and CDR2 sequences are SGHTA and FQGTGA. The CDR3 spans 15 residues. As DNA, the CDR3 is TGTGCCAGCAGCTCCCCGAGGACTAGCGGTTACGAGCAGTACTTC. The encoded protein is CASSSPRTSGYEQYF.

The chain employs TRBV7-9 and TRBJ2-2, with a tentative D call TRBD2 (5 bases). CDR3 size: 16 residues. The ends were cut back, 5 bases at V and 0 bases at J, with 13 bases in the middle. Germline V gene lookup returns CDR1 SEHNR and CDR2 FQNEAQ (reference sequence). In DNA form, the CDR3 reads TGTGCCAGCAGCCCACCGACTAACGCGAACACCGGGGAGCTGTTTTTT. Translation gives CASSPPTNANTGELFF.

This clone was counted only a few times. This chain connects TRBV15 to TRBJ1-1; 7 bases line up with TRBD1. V lost 3 bases, J lost 3 bases, and 4 bases stayed unmatched. From germline, CDR1 is LNHNV and CDR2 YYDKDF (reference sequence). The CDR3 sequence is 14 residues long. In DNA, the CDR3 is TGTGCCACCAGCAGGGTCAGGGGGGACACTGAAGCTTTCTTT. Translating gives CATSRVRGDTEAFF.

The CDR3 reads CASSQARTGGSQPQHF. CDR3 coding DNA: TGCGCCAGCAGTCAAGCCCGGACAGGGGGCAGCCAGCCCCAGCATTTT. This chain links TRBV23-1 with TRBJ1-5; 11 nucleotides line up with TRBD1. TRBV23-1 is an ORF, and what it does is uncertain. Trimming cost V 2 bases and J 7 bases; bases outside gene matches: 7. The CDR3 is made up of 16 amino acids.

This clone was counted a single time. V gene TRBV7-3 combines with J gene TRBJ2-4, with 12 bases that match TRBD1. The CDR3 consists of 15 residues. Germline CDR1 SGHTA, CDR2 FQGTGA. V gave up 2 bases and J gave up 10 bases; unmatched junction bases: 6. The CDR3 spells CASSLEGTGGPIQYF. CDR3 coding DNA: TGTGCCAGCAGCTTAGAGGGGACAGGGGGCCCTATTCAGTACTTC.

J is TRBJ2-2 and V is TRBV7-5; TRBD2, the D gene given by the table, was not confirmed from the DNA. TRBV7-5 is classified as a pseudogene. This CDR3 is built from 20 residues. The CDR3 nucleotides are TGTGTCAGAAGCTTACCCGGGACTAGCGGGAGGGCCCGAGAGACCGGGGAGCTGTTTTTT. Protein product: CVRSLPGTSGRARETGELFF.

This chain uses TRBV7-9 with TRBJ2-3; TRBD1 agrees at 8 bases. Trimming took 2 bases from V and 3 from J; bases not matched to a gene: 16. Germline CDR1 is SEHNR and CDR2 is FQNEAQ (reference sequence). This CDR3 spans 19 amino acids. The CDR3 nucleotides are TGTGCCAGCAGCTTACCCATCGTCCACGACAGGGGACGTACAGATACGCAGTATTTT. It encodes CASSLPIVHDRGRTDTQYF.

This chain links TRBV28 with TRBJ2-5; a weak D match, TRBD1 (5 bases). There are 14 residues in the CDR3. V lost 3 bases and J lost 4, with 12 bases in between. Germline V gene data show CDR1 as MDHEN and CDR2 as SYDVKM. This CDR3 reads CASSLVRALETQYF. The CDR3 region has the DNA TGTGCCAGCAGTTTGGTCAGGGCTCTAGAGACCCAGTACTTC.

The rearrangement links TRBV28 to TRBJ2-7, with D unclear. The CDR3 has 12 residues. Between the trimmed V and J ends, which lost 4 bases and 10 bases, there was a span of 14 bases. Germline CDR1 MDHEN, CDR2 SYDVKM. CDR3 DNA sequence: TGTGCCAGCAGTTCTGGTCAGGCCCGCCAGTACTTC. The encoded protein is CASSSGQARQYF.

V usage is TRBV29-1 and J usage is TRBJ2-1; maybe TRBD2 (6 bases). The CDR3 consists of 14 residues. Trimming left V 4 bases short and J 0 bases short, with 10 bases between. Germline V gene data show CDR1 as SQVTM and CDR2 as ANQGSEA. CDR3: CSVGGLGSYNEQFF. The CDR3, as DNA: TGCAGCGTTGGGGGACTGGGCTCCTACAATGAGCAGTTCTTC.

The chain links TRBV2 to TRBJ2-5, with 10 bases lining up with TRBD2. J lost 5 bases, V lost 5 bases, and 5 bases had no gene match. This CDR3 comprises 14 residues. Germline V gene data show CDR1 as SNHLY and CDR2 as FYNNEI. CDR3 nucleotide sequence: TGTGCCAGCAGTCCCGGACTAGCGGCGGAGACCCAGTACTTC. This sequence encodes CASSPGLAAETQYF.

This clone was picked up a small number of times. The chain combines TRBV18 with TRBJ1-1; 9 bases are a match to TRBD1. The CDR3 sequence is 16 residues long. V shed 3 bases, J shed 7 bases, and the junction held 12 bases outside the gene matches. The germline V gene encodes CDR1 KGHSH and CDR2 LQKENI. The CDR3 loop is CASSPGSGQGALEAFF. The CDR3 DNA follows: TGTGCCAGCTCACCTGGCTCGGGACAGGGCGCCCTTGAAGCTTTCTTT.

The chain is built from TRBV11-2 and TRBJ2-5; no clear D. The germline V gene encodes CDR1 SGHAT and CDR2 FQNNGV. V lost 2 bases, J lost 2 bases, and 9 bases lay in between. This CDR3 has 14 residues. CDR3 in amino acids: CASSLSGKQETQYF. For the CDR3, the DNA is TGTGCCAGCAGCTTATCGGGCAAGCAAGAGACCCAGTACTTC.

Concerning this clone: Other DNA variants within this sample encode the same CDR3. The gene calls are TRBV5-4 and TRBJ2-7; TRBD2 matches 11 bases. The CDR3 spans 15 residues. The junction had 6 bases not matched to a gene; V was cut back by 4 bases and J by 3 bases. The germline V gene encodes CDR1 SGHNT and CDR2 YYREEE (reference sequence). CDR3 amino acids: CASSLGTSGYYEQYF. The CDR3 region has the DNA TGTGCCAGCAGCCTCGGGACTAGCGGATACTACGAGCAGTACTTC.

The chain employs TRBV5-1 and TRBJ2-7, with D possibly TRBD1 on 6 matching bases. The CDR3 has 18 residues. Germline loops: CDR1 SGHRS, CDR2 YFSETQ. Trimming took 0 bases from V and 4 from J, leaving 23 bases between them. The CDR3 sequence is CASSLASRDTLLRYEQYF. CDR3 DNA sequence: TGCGCCAGCAGCTTGGCCTCCCGGGACACCCTCCTGAGGTACGAGCAGTACTTC.

V is TRBV7-6 and J is TRBJ2-1; D possibly corresponds to TRBD1 (6 bases). The V gene's germline CDR1 is SGHVS and CDR2 FNYEAQ. CDR3 length equals 14 residues. Between the trimmed V and J ends, which lost 5 bases and 3 bases, there was a span of 11 bases. This chain's CDR3 is CASSHQGLYNEQFF. CDR3 sequence (DNA): TGTGCCAGCAGCCACCAGGGGCTCTACAATGAGCAGTTCTTC.

The V gene is TRBV5-4, the J gene TRBJ2-2, with 14 bases lining up with TRBD2. V lost 5 bases to trimming and J lost 2 bases; unmatched junction nucleotides: 5. Germline V CDR1 and CDR2: SGHNT, YYREEE (reference sequence). The CDR3 is 17 amino acids. This CDR3 reads CASRSGTSGRNTGELFF. CDR3 bases: TGTGCCAGCAGGTCCGGGACTAGCGGGAGAAACACCGGGGAGCTGTTTTTT. The variable domain in full, with the rest retrieved from reference TRBV5-4 and TRBJ2-2, is ETGVTQSPTHLIKTRGQQVTLRCSSQSGHNTVSWYQQALGQGPQFIFQYYREEENGRGNFPPRFSGLQFPNYSSELNVNALELDDSALYLCASRSGTSGRNTGELFFGEGSRLTVL.

This clone was seen only once. The chain combines TRBV5-1 with TRBJ1-5; 7 bases map to TRBD1. Germline trimming cut 3 bases from V and 1 base from J; bases unmatched to any gene: 4. Looked up from germline, CDR1 is SGHRS and CDR2 is YFSETQ. The CDR3 length is 15 residues. In DNA form, the CDR3 reads TGCGCCAGCAGCTATGGGACAGCGAGCAATCAGCCCCAGCATTTT. Amino acid sequence: CASSYGTASNQPQHF.

This clone was counted once. V and J are TRBV29-1 and TRBJ2-1; no clear D. The V gene lost 7 bases and the J gene lost 8 bases, with 9 bases spanning the gap. The CDR3 sequence is 10 residues long. Per germline, CDR1 SQVTM and CDR2 ANQGSEA. CDR3 coding DNA: TGCAGCGCCCTTTTCTATGAGCAGTTCTTC. As protein: CSALFYEQFF.

V and J are TRBV28 and TRBJ1-3; the match to TRBD1 covers 8 bases. V lost 5 bases, J lost 0 bases, and 6 bases stayed unmatched. The CDR3 loop spans 16 amino acids. Germline-derived CDR1 and CDR2 are MDHEN and SYDVKM. CDR3 bases: TGTGCCAGCAGTCGACAGGGGCTCTACTCTGGAAACACCATATATTTT. The encoded protein is CASSRQGLYSGNTIYF.

Regarding this clone: The same CDR3 is also encoded by other DNA sequences in this sample. The rearrangement uses TRBV7-3 and TRBJ2-2, with 7 positions matching TRBD2. CDR1 SGHTA and CDR2 FQGTGA come from the germline V gene. This CDR3 has 16 amino acids. V was pared by 1 base and J by 0 bases, with 2 bases of the junction left unmatched. Here the CDR3 reads CASSLRLAANTGELFF. CDR3 nucleotide sequence: TGTGCCAGCAGCTTAAGGCTAGCGGCGAACACCGGGGAGCTGTTTTTT.

In its sample, this clone was seen once. J is TRBJ2-5 and V is TRBV19; D is uncertain. The CDR3 is 14 residues long. The V end lost 1 base, the J end lost 4 bases, and 10 bases lay between the germline ends. Per the germline V gene, CDR1 is LNHDA and CDR2 is SQIVND (reference sequence). CDR3 DNA: TGTGCCAGTAGTATAGCCCCGGCGGTAGAGACCCAGTACTTC. Encoded protein: CASSIAPAVETQYF.

Comment on this clone: Other DNA sequences of this sample code for an identical CDR3. The chain combines TRBV2 with TRBJ2-3, with D possibly matching TRBD2 (6 bases). The CDR3 has 14 amino acids. The V gene's germline CDR1 is SNHLY and CDR2 FYNNEI. The V end lost 0 bases, the J end lost 4 bases, and 8 bases lay between the germline ends. CDR3 amino acids: CASSEAGGSDTQYF. The CDR3 DNA reads TGTGCCAGCAGTGAAGCGGGGGGTTCAGATACGCAGTATTTT.

V usage is TRBV6-5 and J usage is TRBJ1-5, with D perhaps matching TRBD1 (5 bases). In germline, CDR1 is MNHEY, CDR2 SVGAGI. The CDR3 has 15 amino acids. V lost 4 bases, J lost 6 bases, and 16 bases lay in between. CDR3 nucleotide sequence: TGTGCCAGCAGTTTAAGTAGAGCGGGGGGTCAGCCCCAGCATTTT. Translated, it gives CASSLSRAGGQPQHF.

The rearrangement uses TRBV14 and TRBJ1-1; TRBD1 might be the D (5 bases). From germline, CDR1 is SGHDN and CDR2 FVKESK. The CDR3 is 16 residues long. Trimming removed 0 bases at V and 4 bases at J, with 15 bases between. CDR3 DNA sequence: TGTGCCAGCAGCCAAGATCACGCTTGGAGGGGCACTGAAGCTTTCTTT. As protein: CASSQDHAWRGTEAFF.

The chain uses TRBV9 and TRBJ1-5; TRBD1 is a possible D gene (6 bases). Trimming removed 1 base from V and 6 bases from J, with 11 bases in between. Germline CDR1 is SGDLS and CDR2 is YYNGEE. The CDR3 is made up of 14 amino acids. CDR3 coding DNA: TGTGCCAGCAGCGTACAGGGGACGGGTCAGCCCCAGCATTTT. Its protein product is CASSVQGTGQPQHF.

A note on this clone: The DNA is omitted, as the CDR3 cannot be located on it reliably, and the CDR3 follows TCRdb's listing. This CDR3 is CAISENSVGQGSF. The chain links TRBV10-3 to TRBJ1-1; the listed D gene, TRBD1, was not tested against the DNA. 13 amino acids form the CDR3, both terminal residues included. Germline CDR1 reads ENHRY; CDR2 reads SYGVKD.

This chain links TRBV10-3 with TRBJ2-5, with D perhaps being TRBD1 or TRBD2 (5 bases each). Germline V gene data show CDR1 as ENHRY and CDR2 as SYGVKD. The V end lost 0 bases, the J end lost 5 bases, and 25 bases lay between the germline ends. The CDR3 length is 19 residues. As DNA, the CDR3 is TGTGCCATCAGTGAGTCGGGCTGGAATGATGGGACGTCGGACGAGACCCAGTACTTC. Translated: CAISESGWNDGTSDETQYF.

This chain uses TRBV7-2 with TRBJ2-2; D may be TRBD2 (6 bases). Germline loops: CDR1 SGHTA, CDR2 FQGNSA. The CDR3 runs to 15 residues. Trimming removed 5 bases at V and 1 base at J, with 11 bases between. This chain's CDR3 is CASSHGTLNTGELFF. The CDR3 coding sequence is TGTGCCAGCAGCCACGGGACTCTGAACACCGGGGAGCTGTTTTTT.